Sequencing of this T cell receptor (beta chain) was carried out in a study of cytomegalovirus exposure and HLA in healthy donors. The PCR employed 60 Vbeta primers together with 13 Jbeta primers. Original processing notes: An analysis that came later counted some 85 million unique TCR beta chains, 10 million to 12 million shared. Here immunoSEQ multiplex PCR was the method, and the copy in TCRdb shows in-frame clones only, minus some. V, J and clone size were drawn from that table, and D and trimming were deduced from the DNA. The sample holds some 110,000 clones, 65% to 85% seen once. The count of this clone is one. Its antigen is unidentified. The study, taken as a whole, reports: Some V segments, TRBV6-2 and TRBV6-3 among them, were indistinguishable and were therefore excluded. By HLA locus, TCR association rates varied in a later analysis, with DRB1 showing the most and HLA-C the fewest. A later analysis associated under 20,000 TCR beta sequences with HLA alleles at a 0.05 false discovery rate.

V was shortened by 6 bases and J by 3 bases, with 17 bases between the two germline ends. CDR1 is SQVTM, CDR2 ANQGSEA, per germline. The CDR3 has 14 amino acids. This clonotype originated in a middle-aged man in good health and CMV-seropositive. The sequenced material came from PBMCs. This chain links TRBV29-1 with TRBJ1-1, with a weak D call TRBD1 (5 bases). The CDR3 sequence: CSVAIGGVDTEAFF. CDR3 nucleotide sequence: TGCAGCGTCGCAATCGGGGGGGTGGACACTGAAGCTTTCTTT.